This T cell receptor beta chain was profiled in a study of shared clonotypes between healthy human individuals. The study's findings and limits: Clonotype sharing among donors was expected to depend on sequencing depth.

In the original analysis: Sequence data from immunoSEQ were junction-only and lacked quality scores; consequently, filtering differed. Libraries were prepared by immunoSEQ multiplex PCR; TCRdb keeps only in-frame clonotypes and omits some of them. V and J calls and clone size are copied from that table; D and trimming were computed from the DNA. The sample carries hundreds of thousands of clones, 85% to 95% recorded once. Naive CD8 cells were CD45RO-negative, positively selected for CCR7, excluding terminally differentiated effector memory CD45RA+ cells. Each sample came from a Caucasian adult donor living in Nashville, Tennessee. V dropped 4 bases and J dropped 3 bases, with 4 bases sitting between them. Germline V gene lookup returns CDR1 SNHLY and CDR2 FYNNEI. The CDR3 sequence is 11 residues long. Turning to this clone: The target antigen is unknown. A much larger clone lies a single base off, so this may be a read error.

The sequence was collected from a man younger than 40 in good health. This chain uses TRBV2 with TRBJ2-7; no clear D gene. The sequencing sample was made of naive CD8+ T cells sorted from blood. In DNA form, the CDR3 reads TGTGCCAGCAGTGCAAACTACGAGCAGTACTTC. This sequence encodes CASSANYEQYF.